This note documents a single T cell receptor beta chain sequence. The CDR3 has 15 amino acids. Germline CDR1 and CDR2: LNHDA and SQIVND (reference sequence). Trimming took 4 bases from V and 8 from J, leaving 18 bases between them. Source study methods: The authors estimated nucleated cell counts from reference gene primer amplification. Measured with immunoSEQ multiplex PCR; TCRdb has only the in-frame clones, and not every one. The V and J calls and clone size were taken over from that table, and D and trimming were inferred from the DNA. Here the sample spans some 510,000 clones, roughly 90% being singletons. The data were taken from a study of blood T cell repertoires in COVID-19. Study background: PBMCs, B-cell-depleted T cells, or T cells were the source of the cDNA or gDNA that made up the material.

Participant age was roughly 18 to 95 years, and participants resided in about two dozen US areas. Donors in Cohort 3 counted as recovered after two negative PCRs, clearance, or symptom resolution. V is TRBV19 and J is TRBJ2-1; D is perhaps TRBD1 (6 bases). The sequenced sample consisted of PBMCs or T cells enriched from blood (not recorded which). The TCR comes from a woman in her forties who had recovered from COVID-19. CDR3 loop: CASSTPGQKAYEQFF. The CDR3 DNA reads as TGTGCCAGTAGTACCCCGGGACAAAAGGCATATGAGCAGTTCTTC.